This entry lists 12 T cell receptor beta chains sequenced from one sample in a study of T cell repertoires in cytomegalovirus infection. No antigen has been assigned to these receptors. TCRdb reprocessed the reads with MiXCR, giving one entry per CDR3 protein. This sample yields approximately 910,000 distinct CDR3 sequences, of which about a third are seen a single time; 13% belongs to the top ten. The sample consisted of cultured CD8+ T cells from PBMCs, taken from culture after CMV antigen stimulation. The receptors were gathered from a human donor in good health (CMV status not recorded). Some clones in this sample may be carry-over from other donors' samples.

The rearrangement links TRBV6-4 to TRBJ2-3; 10 bases align to TRBD2. After removal of 6 bases from V and 4 bases from J, the junction contained 10 bases not matched to a gene. This CDR3 contains 16 residues. The germline CDR1 and CDR2 sequences are MRHNA and SNTAGT. CDR3 in amino acids: CASRGIAGGSPDTQYF. The CDR3, as DNA: TGTGCCAGCAGGGGGATAGCGGGGGGTTCTCCAGATACGCAGTATTTT.

As to this clonotype: A much larger clone differs from this one at a single base, so this may be a read error. The chain combines TRBV7-6 with TRBJ1-2; D may be TRBD1 (5 bases). V lost 2 bases to trimming and J lost 8 bases, with 33 bases between them. The CDR3 sequence is 20 residues long. From germline, CDR1 is SGHVS and CDR2 FNYEAQ. The CDR3 nucleotides are TGTGCCAGCAGCTTACCGGAGTCGACGAGTACAATGGACATTAACATCGGCTACACCTTC. Translating it yields CASSLPESTSTMDINIGYTF. Full variable domain (outside the CDR3, taken from reference TRBV7-6 and TRBJ1-2): GAGVSQSPRYKVTKRGQDVALRCDPISGHVSLYWYRQALGQGPEFLTYFNYEAQQDKSGLPNDRFSAERPEGSISTLTIQRTEQRDSAMYRCASSLPESTSTMDINIGYTFGSGTRLTVV.

This clonotype was detected a few times. This CDR3 is CASSYGLGMNTYEQYV. CDR3 nucleotides: TGTGCCAGCAGTTACGGTTTAGGGATGAATACCTACGAGCAGTACGTC. The chain is built from TRBV6-2 or TRBV6-3 and TRBJ2-7; D not resolved. The CDR3 spans 16 residues. Germline values: CDR1 MNHEY, CDR2 SVGEGT. Trimming left V 2 bases short and J 2 bases short, with 16 bases between.

The chain is built from TRBV27 and TRBJ2-3; D remains unclear. CDR1 and CDR2 (germline): MNHEY, SMNVEV (reference sequence). The CDR3 runs to 13 residues. V shed 5 bases and J shed 1 base, with 7 bases lying between them. The CDR3 DNA sequence: TGTGCCAGCAGTAGAGTCCGCACAGATACGCAGTATTTT. It encodes CASSRVRTDTQYF.

With regard to this clonotype: At one end the junction does not follow the germline gene, possibly because of a read error. The chain joins TRBV13 to TRBJ1-6; D uncertain. The V gene's germline CDR1 is PRHDT and CDR2 FYEKMQ (reference sequence). The CDR3 runs to 15 residues. CDR3 residues: CANSLGRRDNSPLHF. In nucleotides, the CDR3 is TGTGCCAACAGCTTAGGCCGGAGGGATAATTCACCCCTCCACTTT.

Points on this clonotype: One end of the junction fails to match germline, which may point to a read error. V gene TRBV7-6 combines with J gene TRBJ2-7, with TRBD2 as a possible D gene (6 bases). The CDR3 covers 14 residues. CDR1 is SGHVS and CDR2 is FNYEAQ in the germline V gene. CDR3 in DNA: TGTGCCAGCAACTTAGGAGGGGCGCCCTACGAGCAGTACTTC. The encoded protein is CASNLGGAPYEQYF.

The chain joins TRBV7-4 to TRBJ1-2; D unresolved. CDR3 length: 13 amino acids. V was pared by 6 bases and J by 2 bases, with 10 bases between. The germline V gene encodes CDR1 SGHVT and CDR2 SQSDAQ. As DNA, the CDR3 is TGTGCCAGCAGTCCCAGTTGGAACTATGGCTACACCTTC. This encodes CASSPSWNYGYTF.

Remarks on this clonotype: Mismatch with germline at one junction end may stem from a read error. The chain combines TRBV6-5 with TRBJ2-2; the D gene is possibly TRBD2 (5 bases). Looked up from germline, CDR1 is MNHEY and CDR2 is SVGAGI. CDR3 length equals 14 residues. The CDR3 sequence is CASSYWENAGELFF. Written as DNA, the CDR3 is TGTGCCAGCAGTTACTGGGAGAACGCCGGGGAGCTGTTTTTT.

The chain combines TRBV4-1 with TRBJ2-1; D is possibly TRBD1 (6 bases). This CDR3 contains 14 residues. Germline V gene lookup returns CDR1 MGHRA and CDR2 YSYEKL. V was clipped by 3 bases and J by 6 bases, with 12 bases between them. CDR3 loop: CASSHGRGSNEQFF. Here the CDR3 DNA reads TGCGCCAGCAGCCATGGCAGGGGTAGCAATGAGCAGTTCTTC.

This clonotype has a handful of counts. The chain uses TRBV27 and TRBJ1-2; 8 bases map to TRBD1. The trim removed 6 bases at V and 3 bases at J, leaving 9 bases unmatched. Looked up from germline, CDR1 is MNHEY and CDR2 is SMNVEV (reference sequence). There are 15 residues in the CDR3. In nucleotides, the CDR3 is TGTGCCAGCAGACACAACAGGGGGGGTTACTATGGCTACACCTTC. Encoded protein: CASRHNRGGYYGYTF.

This clonotype was seen only a few times. This sequence joins TRBV12-3 or TRBV12-4 and TRBJ2-5; D unresolved. V shed 5 bases and J shed 5 bases, with 12 bases lying between them. The CDR3 sequence is 13 residues long. This chain's CDR3 is CASSTTSWETQYF. CDR3 DNA sequence: TGTGCCAGCAGTACTACCAGTTGGGAGACCCAGTACTTC.

This clonotype has just a few counts. The chain joins TRBV4-1 to TRBJ2-3, with D perhaps being TRBD1 or TRBD2 (6 bases each). The ends were cut back, 0 bases at V and 0 bases at J, with 13 bases in the middle. CDR3 length equals 17 residues. Germline V gene data show CDR1 as MGHRA and CDR2 as YSYEKL. The CDR3 sequence: CASSQEPTGTSTDTQYF. Written as DNA, the CDR3 is TGCGCCAGCAGCCAAGAACCCACAGGGACTAGCACAGATACGCAGTATTTT.